A single sample gave rise to the 17 T cell receptor beta chains below, sequenced in a study of identical twins. A single record per CDR3 protein comes from TCRdb applying MiXCR to the 5' RACE reads. This sample has more than 1.5 million distinct CDR3 sequences; around a third occur once, and the top ten carry approximately 0.29%. Sequenced sample: cord blood. The receptors originated from a newborn girl in good health.

This clonotype was seen more than once but under ten times. This sequence joins TRBV9 and TRBJ2-7; TRBD2 matches 10 bases. The end of the DNA aligns better with TRBJ2-5, so the J call may be wrong. This CDR3 is 14 amino acids long. Per the germline V gene, CDR1 is SGDLS and CDR2 is YYNGEE. Written as DNA, the CDR3 is TGTGCCAGCAGCGTAGAAGCGGGGGGGGAGACCCAGTACTTC. Translation: CASSVEAGGETQYF.

This clonotype was seen just once. V usage is TRBV28 and J usage is TRBJ2-7; tentatively, D is TRBD2 (5 bases). The CDR3 is 13 residues long. Trimming removed 7 bases from V and 2 bases from J, with 12 bases in between. Per the germline V gene, CDR1 is MDHEN and CDR2 is SYDVKM. As DNA, the CDR3 is TGTGCCAGCACGAGAAAGCGGACCTACGAGCAGTACTTC. Encoded protein: CASTRKRTYEQYF.

This rearrangement joins TRBV20-1 to TRBJ2-6; the D gene is possibly TRBD1 (6 bases). Germline lookup yields CDR1 DFQATT and CDR2 SNEGSKA (reference sequence). CDR3 length: 18 amino acids. Trimming took 1 base from V and 1 from J, leaving 17 bases between them. CDR3 DNA sequence: TGCAGTGCTAGAGGGTATGCAGGGGCGATATCTGGGGCCAACGTCCTGACTTTC. Amino acid sequence: CSARGYAGAISGANVLTF.

The V gene is TRBV11-2, the J gene TRBJ2-4; 11 bases are a match to TRBD1. Germline V gene data show CDR1 as SGHAT and CDR2 as FQNNGV. J was trimmed by 8 bases and V by 1 base; bases with no gene match: 4. The CDR3 is 15 amino acids. DNA of the CDR3: TGTGCCAGCAGCTTAGGGGGGACAGGGGGGGACATTCAGTACTTC. It translates to CASSLGGTGGDIQYF.

The rearrangement joins TRBV11-2 to TRBJ2-1; D gene ambiguous. Trimming took off 5 bases at V and 9 bases at J, with 17 bases between the two ends. The CDR3 contains 14 residues. Germline V gene data show CDR1 as SGHAT and CDR2 as FQNNGV. Here the CDR3 reads CASSPRTIWGEQFF. The CDR3 coding sequence is TGTGCCAGCAGCCCTCGGACCATATGGGGTGAGCAGTTCTTC.

A few counts support this clonotype. J is TRBJ2-1 and V is TRBV5-6; TRBD2 agrees at 10 bases. V gave up 4 bases and J gave up 4 bases; unmatched junction bases: 11. The CDR3 sequence is 17 residues long. CDR1 SGHDT and CDR2 YYEEEE come from the germline V gene. Here the CDR3 reads CASSRRTSGGGYNEQFF. In nucleotides, the CDR3 is TGTGCCAGCAGCCGACGGACTAGCGGAGGGGGTTACAATGAGCAGTTCTTC.

This clonotype was seen a few times. V is TRBV7-2 and J is TRBJ2-1; 11 positions match TRBD2. Germline CDR1 and CDR2: SGHTA and FQGNSA. CDR3 length: 17 amino acids. V lost 3 bases, J lost 4 bases, and 8 bases stayed unmatched. CDR3 bases: TGTGCCAGCAGCTTGGATAGCGGGGGGGCTCCGTACAATGAGCAGTTCTTC. As protein: CASSLDSGGAPYNEQFF.

This chain joins TRBV5-1 and TRBJ2-6; TRBD1 might be the D (5 bases). V gave up 7 bases and J gave up 0 bases, with 17 bases separating them. In germline, CDR1 is SGHRS, CDR2 YFSETQ. This CDR3 spans 17 amino acids. The CDR3 sequence: CASAPGHVLSGANVLTF. Written as DNA, the CDR3 is TGCGCCAGCGCCCCCGGACACGTCCTCTCTGGGGCCAACGTCCTGACTTTC. The variable domain in full, completed from reference TRBV5-1 and TRBJ2-6, reads KAGVTQTPRYLIKTRGQQVTLSCSPISGHRSVSWYQQTPGQGLQFLFEYFSETQRNKGNFPGRFSGRQFSNSRSEMNVSTLELGDSALYLCASAPGHVLSGANVLTFGAGSRLTVL.

The chain has TRBV20-1 and TRBJ2-1; D uncertain. From germline, CDR1 is DFQATT and CDR2 SNEGSKA (reference sequence). There are 13 residues in the CDR3. Trimming left V 2 bases short and J 5 bases short, with 10 bases between. In nucleotides, the CDR3 is TGCAGTGCTAGATTGGTTCTGGACAATGAGCAGTTCTTC. Its protein is CSARLVLDNEQFF.

This clonotype was seen a single time. The V and J genes are TRBV21-1 and TRBJ1-3. TRBV21-1 is listed as a pseudogene. CDR3 size: 13 residues. The CDR3: CASSNTHGNTIYF. CDR3 nucleotide sequence: TGTGCCAGCAGCAACACGCACGGAAACACCATATATTTT.

The chain combines TRBV6-1 with TRBJ1-6; 10 bases are shared with TRBD1. Germline V lookup: CDR1 MNHNS, CDR2 SASEGT. The CDR3 has 14 residues. The trim removed 8 bases at V and 10 bases at J, leaving 8 bases unmatched. Here the CDR3 DNA reads TGTGCCAGCGTGTCCGGACAGGGGGGATCACCCCTCCACTTT. Amino acids: CASVSGQGGSPLHF.

This clonotype was detected a few times. The rearrangement links TRBV5-6 to TRBJ1-5; 10 bases match TRBD1. Germline V gives CDR1 SGHDT, CDR2 YYEEEE. Trimming cost V 0 bases and J 0 bases; bases outside gene matches: 9. CDR3 size: 19 residues. CDR3 region: CASSLEAGDRGSSNQPQHF. DNA of the CDR3: TGTGCCAGCAGCTTGGAAGCGGGGGACAGGGGTTCTAGCAATCAGCCCCAGCATTTT.

To note about this clonotype: An end of the junction does not agree with germline; a read error may underlie this. The chain recombines TRBV7-2 with TRBJ2-3, with D perhaps TRBD2 (5 bases). The CDR3 sequence is 16 residues long. Germline CDR1 and CDR2: SGHTA and FQGNSA. The CDR3 nucleotides read TGTGCCAGCCGCTTAGAATGGGGAGTATCCACAGATACGCAGTATTTT. Protein product: CASRLEWGVSTDTQYF.

This clonotype was seen ten or more times. The CDR3 DNA reads as TGTGCCAGCAGCTTAGGGGACAGGGTCAATCAGCCCCAGCATTTT. Its protein is CASSLGDRVNQPQHF. The gene calls are TRBV7-2 and TRBJ1-5; 9 positions match TRBD1. Germline-derived CDR1 and CDR2 are SGHTA and FQGNSA. This CDR3 region has 15 residues. V lost 1 base, J lost 3 bases, and 1 base stayed unmatched.

The gene calls are TRBV5-1 and TRBJ2-7, with D perhaps TRBD1 or TRBD2 (5 bases each). Looked up from germline, CDR1 is SGHRS and CDR2 is YFSETQ. V was clipped by 2 bases and J by 3 bases, with 12 bases between them. This CDR3 spans 14 amino acids. This CDR3 reads CASSFAGSYYEQYF. CDR3 DNA sequence: TGCGCCAGCAGCTTTGCAGGGAGCTACTACGAGCAGTACTTC.

This chain links TRBV5-4 with TRBJ2-2; 10 nucleotides match TRBD2. The CDR3 runs to 14 residues. J gave up 9 bases and V 3 bases, and 5 bases lay outside the gene matches. In germline, CDR1 is SGHNT, CDR2 YYREEE (reference sequence). The CDR3 region has the DNA TGTGCCAGCAGCTACACGGGACTAGCGCGGGAGCTGTTTTTT. As protein: CASSYTGLARELFF.

The chain employs TRBV5-1 and TRBJ2-1; TRBD2 matches 12 bases. The CDR3 sequence is 15 residues long. V lost 5 bases to trimming and J lost 13 bases; unmatched junction nucleotides: 13. Germline assignment: CDR1 SGHRS and CDR2 YFSETQ. The CDR3 sequence: CASRTTSGRGETQFF. The CDR3 coding sequence is TGCGCCAGCAGAACGACTAGCGGGAGAGGAGAGACCCAGTTCTTC.